The TCR beta chain described here comes from a study of beta chain features in type 1 diabetes. Study overall: All samples yielded 85 million to 130 million examined sorted cells. Study-level results: Shortening that was moderate but significant affected the TCRB CDR3s of Type 1 diabetes patients in all four CD4+ subsets.

This clone was found a few times. The antigen is unknown. Sort purity for all populations was recorded as exceeding 98%. Isolated RNA was reverse transcribed in full, so expressed TCRB transcripts were sequenced. TCRdb keeps only in-frame clones here, not all; method: immunoSEQ multiplex PCR. The table records about 190,000 clones, under 9.5% of them present only once. The CDR3 has 15 amino acids. Trimming took 4 bases from V and 8 from J; bases not matched to a gene: 14. From germline, CDR1 is SGHDN and CDR2 FVKESK. V gene TRBV14 combines with J gene TRBJ2-7; TRBD1 matches at 7 bases. The source is a man between 18 and 29 years old with type 1 diabetes. The sample was central memory CD4+ T cells from blood. The CDR3 bases are TGTGCCAGCAGCCGGACCGGCGACAGGGTAGAAAAGCAGTACTTC. Its protein product is CASSRTGDRVEKQYF.